What follows is one TCR beta chain and its context. Its antigen is undetermined. This sample is drawn from a study of radiation and T cells in renal cell carcinoma. The method was immunoSEQ multiplex PCR; TCRdb's version includes in-frame clones alone and lacks a portion of them. The repertoire holds approximately 86,000 clones, with 70% to 90% as singletons. Noted time point: blood 4 weeks post-SBRT, at nephrectomy. Treatment in this sample: 15 Gy SBRT to primary tumor, nephrectomy 4 weeks later. Nephrectomy followed 15 Gy stereotactic body radiation by 4 weeks. Serial blood draws occurred at baseline and 2 and 4 weeks post-SBRT. The patient's renal cell carcinoma had clear cell pathology. Findings and caveats of the study: In blood, top tumor clones expanded by 2 weeks, shrinking by 4.

The TCR comes from a man between 50 and 59 years old with renal cell carcinoma. Sequenced here: blood, sampled from a patient whose treatment included radiotherapy and nephrectomy.

CDR3 residues: CASTERDVIRTDTQYF. The DNA of the CDR3 is TGTGCCAGCACCGAGCGGGATGTGATACGCACAGATACGCAGTATTTT. The rearrangement uses TRBV14 and TRBJ2-3, with 7 bases fitting TRBD2. The V gene end was trimmed by 7 bases and the J gene end by 1 base; junction bases not matched to a gene: 11. Germline assignment: CDR1 SGHDN and CDR2 FVKESK. The CDR3 loop spans 16 amino acids.